Below, 5 T cell receptor beta chains from the same sample are listed, as sequenced in a study of blood T cell repertoires in COVID-19. The repertoire was sequenced with immunoSEQ multiplex PCR; TCRdb's copy has only in-frame clones and lacks some. The sample lists over 200,000 clones; 70% to 90% were seen once. Sequencing input: peripheral blood. The receptors here all came from a woman under 30 who had recovered from COVID-19.

J is TRBJ2-1 and V is TRBV6-5; 12 nucleotides line up with TRBD2. V dropped 2 bases and J dropped 7; count of bases not matched to a gene: 0. CDR1 is MNHEY and CDR2 is SVGAGI in the germline V gene. This CDR3 region has 14 residues. As DNA, the CDR3 is TGTGCCAGCAGTTACGGACTAGCGGGAAATGAGCAGTTCTTC. Its protein is CASSYGLAGNEQFF.

The chain employs TRBV5-5 and TRBJ2-7; D uncertain. The CDR3 covers 12 residues. Trimming took off 2 bases at V and 5 bases at J, with 8 bases between the two ends. The germline V gene has CDR1 SGHKS and CDR2 YYEKEE (reference sequence). Here the CDR3 reads CASSLIVDEQYF. The CDR3 DNA reads as TGTGCCAGCAGCTTAATAGTGGACGAGCAGTACTTC. The variable domain in full, with the rest retrieved from reference TRBV5-5 and TRBJ2-7, is DAGVTQSPTHLIKTRGQQVTLRCSPISGHKSVSWYQQVLGQGPQFIFQYYEKEERGRGNFPDRFSARQFPNYSSELNVNALLLGDSALYLCASSLIVDEQYFGPGTRLTVT.

The chain's CDR3 is CASSLGRSNTEAFF. The CDR3 region has the DNA TGTGCCAGCAGCTTAGGCAGGTCGAACACTGAAGCTTTCTTT. The chain links TRBV7-3 to TRBJ1-1; D gene uncertain. The CDR3 is 14 amino acids. Trimming pared 2 bases from V and 1 base from J, leaving 8 bases between. Germline V gene data show CDR1 as SGHTA and CDR2 as FQGTGA.

The chain links TRBV7-9 to TRBJ2-7; 7 positions agree with TRBD2. CDR3 size: 16 residues. In germline, CDR1 is SEHNR, CDR2 FQNEAQ (reference sequence). V was clipped by 1 base and J by 5 bases; unmatched bases: 11. Here the CDR3 DNA reads TGTGCCAGCAGCTTAGTAGCCGGGACTACCAGCCACGAGCAGTACTTC. As protein: CASSLVAGTTSHEQYF.

The count of this clone is one. The chain joins TRBV2 to TRBJ2-4, with 13 positions matching TRBD2. CDR1 is SNHLY and CDR2 is FYNNEI in the germline V gene. This CDR3 region has 18 residues. J lost 2 bases, V lost 5 bases, and 9 bases had no gene match. CDR3 nucleotide sequence: TGTGCCAGCAGTTCAGGACTAGCGGGAGAGAGGTCCAAAAACATTCAGTACTTC. It codes for CASSSGLAGERSKNIQYF.